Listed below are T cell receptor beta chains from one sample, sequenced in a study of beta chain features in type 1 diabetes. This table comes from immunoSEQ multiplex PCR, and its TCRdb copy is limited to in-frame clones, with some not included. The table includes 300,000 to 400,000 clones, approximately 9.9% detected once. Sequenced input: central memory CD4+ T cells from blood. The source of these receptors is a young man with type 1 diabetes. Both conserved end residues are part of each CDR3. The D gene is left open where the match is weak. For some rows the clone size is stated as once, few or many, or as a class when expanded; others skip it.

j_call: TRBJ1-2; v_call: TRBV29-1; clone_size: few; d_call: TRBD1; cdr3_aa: CSAGQGDYGYTF; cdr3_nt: TGCAGCGCCGGACAGGGAGACTATGGCTACACCTTC
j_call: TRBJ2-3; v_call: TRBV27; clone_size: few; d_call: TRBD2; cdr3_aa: CASSLDSGDLPDTQYF; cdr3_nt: TGTGCCAGCAGTTTAGATAGCGGGGACCTGCCAGATACGCAGTATTTT
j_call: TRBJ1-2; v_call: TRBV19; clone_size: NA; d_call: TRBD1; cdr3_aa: CASSIPGQGNYGYTF; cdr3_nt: TGTGCCAGTAGTATTCCGGGACAGGGGAACTATGGCTACACCTTC
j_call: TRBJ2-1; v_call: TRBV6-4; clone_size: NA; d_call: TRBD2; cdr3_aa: CASSDSNGGAYNEQFF; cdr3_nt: TGTGCCAGCAGTGACTCGAACGGGGGGGCCTACAATGAGCAGTTCTTC
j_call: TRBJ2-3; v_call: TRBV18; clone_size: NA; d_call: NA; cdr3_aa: CASSPPDGTSTDTQYF; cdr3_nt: TGTGCCAGCTCACCCCCCGACGGTACTAGCACAGATACGCAGTATTTT
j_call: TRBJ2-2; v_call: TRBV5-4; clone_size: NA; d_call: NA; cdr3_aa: CASSARTENTGELFF; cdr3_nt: TGTGCCAGCAGCGCCCGGACGGAAAACACCGGGGAGCTGTTTTTT
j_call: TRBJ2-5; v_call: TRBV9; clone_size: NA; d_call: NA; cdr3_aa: CASSVSRQETQYF; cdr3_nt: TGTGCCAGCAGCGTAAGTCGGCAAGAGACCCAGTACTTC
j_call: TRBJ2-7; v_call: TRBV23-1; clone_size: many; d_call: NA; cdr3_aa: CASSQSPDNRVSYEQYF; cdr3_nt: TGCGCCAGCAGTCAATCTCCCGACAACAGGGTATCTTACGAGCAGTACTTC
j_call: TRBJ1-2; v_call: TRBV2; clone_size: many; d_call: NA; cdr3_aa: CASIPDSHYGYTF; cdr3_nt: TGTGCCAGCATTCCGGACAGCCACTATGGCTACACCTTC
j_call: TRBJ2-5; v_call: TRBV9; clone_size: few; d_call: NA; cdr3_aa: CASSVALGRETQYF; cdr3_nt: TGTGCCAGCAGCGTAGCACTGGGTCGGGAGACCCAGTACTTC
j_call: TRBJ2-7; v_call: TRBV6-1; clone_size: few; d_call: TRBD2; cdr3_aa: CASSAVRGAYEQYF; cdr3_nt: TGTGCCAGCAGTGCTGTCCGGGGGGCCTACGAGCAGTACTTC
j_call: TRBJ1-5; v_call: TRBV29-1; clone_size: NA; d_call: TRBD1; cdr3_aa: CSVAQGADDQPQHF; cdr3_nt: TGCAGCGTCGCTCAGGGGGCGGACGATCAGCCCCAGCATTTT
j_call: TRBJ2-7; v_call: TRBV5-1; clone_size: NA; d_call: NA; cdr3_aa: CASSLGDGVYEQYF; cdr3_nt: TGCGCCAGCAGCTTGGGGGACGGTGTTTACGAGCAGTACTTC
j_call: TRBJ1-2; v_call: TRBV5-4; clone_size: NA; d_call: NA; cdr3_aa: CASSFSENYGYTF; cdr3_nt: TGTGCCAGCAGTTTTTCAGAAAACTATGGCTACACCTTC
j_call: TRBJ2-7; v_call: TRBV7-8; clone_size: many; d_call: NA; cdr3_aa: CASSLNAGPYEQYF; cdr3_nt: TGTGCCAGCAGCTTAAATGCGGGGCCCTACGAGCAGTACTTC
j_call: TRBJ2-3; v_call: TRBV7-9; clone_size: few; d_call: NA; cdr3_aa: CASSPFHSTDTQYF; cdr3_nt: TGTGCCAGCAGTCCTTTCCATAGCACAGATACGCAGTATTTT
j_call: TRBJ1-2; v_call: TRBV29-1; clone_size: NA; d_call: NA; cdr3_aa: CSVGGPGANYGYTF; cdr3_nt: TGCAGCGTGGGGGGTCCGGGTGCCAACTATGGCTACACCTTC
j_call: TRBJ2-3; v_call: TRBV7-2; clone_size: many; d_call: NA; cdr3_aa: CASSLAQGGDTQYF; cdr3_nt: TGTGCCAGCAGCTTAGCACAGGGAGGAGATACGCAGTATTTT
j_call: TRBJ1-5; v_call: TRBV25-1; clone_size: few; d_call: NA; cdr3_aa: CASSEGGYNQPQHF; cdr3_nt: TGTGCCAGCAGTGAAGGGGGGTACAATCAGCCCCAGCATTTT
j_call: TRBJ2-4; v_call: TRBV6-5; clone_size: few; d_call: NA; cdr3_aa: CASSSKMIQYF; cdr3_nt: TGTGCCAGCAGTTCGAAGATGATTCAGTACTTC
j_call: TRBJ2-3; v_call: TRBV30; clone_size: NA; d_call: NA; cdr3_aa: CAWSVLSTDTQYF; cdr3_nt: TGTGCCTGGAGTGTCTTAAGCACAGATACGCAGTATTTT
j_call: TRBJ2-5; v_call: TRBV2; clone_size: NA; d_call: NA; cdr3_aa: CASSLFRSPAETQYF; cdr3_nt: TGTGCCAGCAGTCTTTTTCGCTCACCAGCGGAGACCCAGTACTTC
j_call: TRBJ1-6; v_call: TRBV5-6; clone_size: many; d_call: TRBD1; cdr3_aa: CASSSDGQVHGSPLHF; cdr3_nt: TGTGCCAGCAGCAGTGACGGACAGGTTCATGGTTCACCCCTCCACTTT
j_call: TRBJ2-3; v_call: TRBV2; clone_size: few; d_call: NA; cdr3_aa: CASSKEGGRTDTQYF; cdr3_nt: TGTGCCAGCAGCAAAGAAGGGGGGCGCACAGATACGCAGTATTTT
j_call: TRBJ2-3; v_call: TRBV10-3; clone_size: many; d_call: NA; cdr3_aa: CSLGGTQYF; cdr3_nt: TGTTCCTTGGGCGGTACGCAGTATTTT
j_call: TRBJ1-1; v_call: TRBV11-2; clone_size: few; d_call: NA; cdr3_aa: CASSVRVDTEAFF; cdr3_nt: TGTGCCAGCAGCGTAAGGGTCGACACTGAAGCTTTCTTT
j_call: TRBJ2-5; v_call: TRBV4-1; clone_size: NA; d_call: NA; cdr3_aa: CASSQDRNSQETQYF; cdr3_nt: TGCGCCAGCAGCCAAGATAGGAACAGCCAAGAGACCCAGTACTTC
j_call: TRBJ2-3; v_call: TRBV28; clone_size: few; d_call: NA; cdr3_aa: CASSLSQGPDTQYF; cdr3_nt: TGTGCCAGCAGTTTATCTCAGGGGCCAGATACGCAGTATTTT
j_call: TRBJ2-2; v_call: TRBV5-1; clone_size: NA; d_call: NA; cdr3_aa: CASSLNTGELFF; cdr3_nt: TGCGCCAGCAGCTTAAATACCGGGGAGCTGTTTTTT
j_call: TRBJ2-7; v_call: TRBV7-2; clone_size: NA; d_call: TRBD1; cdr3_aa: CASSYEGALEQYF; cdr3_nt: TGTGCCAGCAGCTACGAGGGGGCTCTCGAGCAGTACTTC